This T cell receptor beta chain was captured in a study of T-cell reconstitution after alpha-beta-depleted transplantation in children. Unique molecular identifiers tagged the TCRbeta library. TCRdb reanalysed the PCR reads using MiXCR and keeps one entry per CDR3 protein. The sample lists around 380,000 distinct CDR3 sequences, roughly a tenth seen once, with roughly 5.5% in the top ten. V was cut by 5 bases and J by 3 bases, with 17 bases left in between. The germline V gene encodes CDR1 SGHVS and CDR2 FQNEAQ. The CDR3 length is 16 residues. This sample comprised PBMCs from the stem cell graft donor, obtained from the stem cell graft. The TCR sequence derives from a human donor who donated a stem cell graft to a child with acute myeloid leukemia. V gene TRBV7-8 combines with J gene TRBJ1-5; D unclear. This CDR3 is CASSRIITADNQPQHF. The DNA for the CDR3 is TGTGCCAGCAGCCGCATAATCACAGCGGACAATCAGCCCCAGCATTTT.